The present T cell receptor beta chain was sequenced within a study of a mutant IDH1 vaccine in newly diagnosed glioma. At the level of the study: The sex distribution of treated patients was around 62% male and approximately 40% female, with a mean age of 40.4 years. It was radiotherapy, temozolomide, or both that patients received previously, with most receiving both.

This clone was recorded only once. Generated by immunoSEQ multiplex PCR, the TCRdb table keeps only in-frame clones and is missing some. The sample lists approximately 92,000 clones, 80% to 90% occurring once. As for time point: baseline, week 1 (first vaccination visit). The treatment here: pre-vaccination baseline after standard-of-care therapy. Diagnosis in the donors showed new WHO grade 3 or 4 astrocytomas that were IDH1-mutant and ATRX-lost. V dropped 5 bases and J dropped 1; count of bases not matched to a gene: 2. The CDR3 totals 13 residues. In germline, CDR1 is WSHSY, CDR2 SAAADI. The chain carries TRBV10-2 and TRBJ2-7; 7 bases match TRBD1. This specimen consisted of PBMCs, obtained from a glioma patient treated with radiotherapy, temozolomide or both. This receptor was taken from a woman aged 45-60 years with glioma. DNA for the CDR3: TGCGCCAGCAGTTGGGACAGTTCCTACGAGCAGTACTTC. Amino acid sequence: CASSWDSSYEQYF.